This T cell receptor beta chain was recorded in a study of Ad26.COV2.S vaccination and SARS-CoV-2 variants. Study observations and caveats: Vaccinees reportedly had broad spike-specific CD8+ and CD4+ T cell responses. The study found higher spike-specific TCR breadth in vaccine than placebo recipients.

As concerns this clone: Its antigen remains unknown.

Using immunoSEQ multiplex PCR, the repertoire was profiled, and TCRdb retains in-frame clones only, with some absent. The sample shows roughly 350,000 clones, approximately 86% of them seen only once. Regarding treatment: roughly 20 received Ad26.COV2.S at low or high dose, single or two shots; five or six received placebo; per-sample allocation not given. Collection of samples fell on day 63 after the first vaccine or placebo injection. Wuhan-strain SARS-CoV-2 spike was expressed by the Ad26 vector that made up the vaccine. CDR1 is SGHTA and CDR2 is FQGNSA in the germline V gene. CDR3 length equals 14 residues. Trimming removed 5 bases at V and 4 bases at J, with 14 bases between.

This material consisted of peripheral blood, taken in a trial of Ad26.COV2.S vaccine versus placebo. The sequence came from a person aged 18-60 years who received the Ad26.COV2.S COVID-19 vaccine or a placebo. This chain links TRBV7-2 with TRBJ1-2; D gene uncertain. This CDR3 is CASSPRHSSYGYTF. In DNA, the CDR3 is TGTGCCAGCAGCCCCAGACATTCCTCCTATGGCTACACCTTC.